These T cell receptor beta chains were read from a single sample in a study of OX40 agonist ivuxolimab in advanced cancers. Measured with immunoSEQ multiplex PCR; TCRdb has only the in-frame clones, and not every one. The sample shows about 85,000 clones, 80% to 90% of them seen only once. The source was CD4+ or CD8+ T cells sorted from blood, collected in a trial of the OX40 agonist ivuxolimab. These receptors were taken from an adult with an advanced solid tumor such as melanoma, head and neck, liver or kidney cancer. CDR3s leave out the opening cysteine and the closing phenylalanine or tryptophan.

>10|TRBV19
ASSIWNTEAF
>13|TRBV19
ASSTATGPGNIQY
>13|TRBV7-2
ASSLGTGLTGELF
>10|TRBV2
ASRREFYGYT
>11|TRBV5-1
ASRLDSYNEQF
>11|TRBV30
AWSVQGLAEAF
>15|TRBV9
ASSVGGQANSGNTIY
>13|TRBV13
ASRPRGTGGGEQY
>12|TRBV29-1
SVQGMGGQETQY
>13|TRBV7-2
ASSLVGGKNNEQF
>12|TRBV2
ASSESFGNQPQH
>13|TRBV5-4
ASSLAVGVWEEAF
>12|TRBV6-5
ASSYGVRAYGYT
>13|TRBV4-2
ASSQPDRVGETQY
>13|TRBV2
ATKPGTRRDQPQH
>13|TRBV4-3
ASSQDFRGNSPLH
>13|TRBV6-5
ASSYSTGGGNEQF
>12|TRBV30
AWRPGTGNQPQH
>12|TRBV28
ASSLRGRPYGYT
>12|TRBV5-4
ASSLLGTEAAQY
>12|TRBV5-1
ASSPSFGDETQY
>14|TRBV6-1
ASSDALRQENTEAF
>15|TRBV11-3
ASSQNTPGEVDQPQH
>15|TRBV11-2
ASSLSGTGADTGELF
>13|TRBV6-5
ASNPGTGPQETQY
>14|TRBV5-1
ASSTTGVSSGNTIY
>11|TRBV4-2
ASSLSGQETQY
>13|TRBV7-9
ASSLEGPPNEKLF
>11|TRBV6-5
ASSGGLYNEQF
>11|TRBV29-1
SVAKELGTEAF
>13|TRBV19
ASNPRTVAFQPQH
>12|TRBV2
ASSTQGTNQPQH
>16|TRBV7-8
ASSLRAGGLTDTGELF
>13|TRBV27
ASSPQGTVVYEQY
>13|TRBV19
ASSFDRGHADTQY
>11|TRBV7-2
ASSPGRDQPQH
>12|TRBV30
AWSVPPIASPLH
>12|TRBV6-5
ASSYGWGNSPLH